Many counts were recorded for the clone carrying this T cell receptor (beta chain). The sample belongs to a study of blood T cell repertoires in COVID-19. Study overall: T cells, B-cell-depleted T cells, or PBMCs supplied cDNA or gDNA.

Produced via immunoSEQ multiplex PCR; TCRdb's table is partial and in-frame only. The sample has about 85,000 clones, roughly 80% seen once. The CDR3 consists of 13 residues. Trimming pared 4 bases from V and 8 bases from J, leaving 17 bases between. In germline, CDR1 is SQVTM, CDR2 ANQGSEA. This receptor was obtained from a human donor in a cohort sampled during active COVID-19. Material: peripheral blood. The chain carries TRBV29-1 and TRBJ1-2, with D perhaps matching TRBD1 (6 bases). For the CDR3, the DNA is TGCAGCGTTGGACCGGGACAAGCGGTGGGCTACACCTTC. This encodes CSVGPGQAVGYTF. Together with reference TRBV29-1 and TRBJ1-2, the CDR3 gives the full variable domain: SAVISQKPSRDICQRGTSLTIQCQVDSQVTMMFWYRQQPGQSLTLIATANQGSEATYESGFVIDKFPISRPNLTFSTLTVSNMSPEDSSIYLCSVGPGQAVGYTFGSGTRLTVV.